This T cell receptor (beta chain) was retrieved from a study of cytomegalovirus exposure and HLA in healthy donors. PCR involved 60 Vbeta and 13 Jbeta primers. Here immunoSEQ multiplex PCR was the method, and the copy in TCRdb shows in-frame clones only, minus some. The sample gives fewer than 95,000 clones, around 78% of which show up once; under 0.75% is in the top ten. This clone was counted once. The CDR3 sequence is 15 residues long. Germline values: CDR1 SGHVS, CDR2 FNYEAQ. The V gene lost 5 bases and the J gene lost 4 bases, with 15 bases spanning the gap. The clonotype was recovered from a man aged 25 to 45 in good health and CMV-seronegative. The genes are TRBV7-6 and TRBJ2-1; possibly TRBD2 for D (6 bases). The material sequenced was PBMCs. The CDR3 sequence is CASSPISGPYNEQFF. The CDR3 coding sequence is TGTGCCAGCAGCCCCATTAGCGGACCATACAATGAGCAGTTCTTC.